What follows are 24 T cell receptor beta chains derived from one specimen sequenced in a study of CD8+ T cells in alopecia areata. In each case, RNA was isolated and then reverse transcribed into cDNA as the sequencing template. TCRdb's copy holds only in-frame clones and misses some; the assay was immunoSEQ multiplex PCR. The sample holds some 110,000 clones, around 64% seen once. Sample: CD4+ T cells sorted from blood. These receptors came from a human donor in good health.

This clone occurred once. The J gene is TRBJ1-6, the V gene TRBV5-4; tentatively, D is TRBD1 (5 bases). This CDR3 has 14 amino acids. CDR1 SGHNT and CDR2 YYREEE come from the germline V gene (reference sequence). Deletions cut 3 bases from V and 6 bases from J, with 10 bases between. This CDR3 reads CASSYSGVNSPLHF. CDR3 bases: TGTGCCAGCAGCTACTCGGGGGTTAATTCACCCCTCCACTTT.

This chain connects TRBV18 to TRBJ1-6; D is ambiguous. The germline V gene has CDR1 KGHSH and CDR2 LQKENI. V lost 0 bases and J lost 13, with 7 bases in between. The CDR3 length is 12 residues. The CDR3 reads CASSPPDGPLHF. The CDR3 DNA is TGTGCCAGCTCACCACCAGACGGTCCCCTCCACTTT.

This chain connects TRBV13 to TRBJ2-1; 9 bases align to TRBD2. The CDR3 is made up of 15 amino acids. With V trimmed by 5 bases and J by 4 bases, 6 bases remained unmatched. Per the germline V gene, CDR1 is PRHDT and CDR2 is FYEKMQ (reference sequence). CDR3 coding DNA: TGTGCCAGCAGCCGAGCACTAGCGGGTTACAATGAGCAGTTCTTC. This gives the protein CASSRALAGYNEQFF.

A single count supports this clone. The V call is TRBV6-5, the J call TRBJ2-7, with no clear D. The V end lost 3 bases, the J end lost 3 bases, and 15 bases lay between the germline ends. The CDR3 has 15 residues. CDR1 is MNHEY and CDR2 is SVGAGI in the germline V gene. CDR3 bases: TGTGCCAGCAGTTATGGCCCGGGCAGCGACTACGAGCAGTACTTC. Encoded protein: CASSYGPGSDYEQYF.

This clone occurred a few times. The chain combines TRBV29-1 with TRBJ2-7; TRBD1 is a possible D gene (6 bases). The CDR3 runs 13 residues. V was cut by 6 bases and J by 6 bases, with 18 bases left in between. Germline-derived CDR1 and CDR2 are SQVTM and ANQGSEA. CDR3 in DNA: TGCAGCGTCCAGGGATACAGGGCCTTCGAGCAGTACTTC. Protein: CSVQGYRAFEQYF.

This chain joins TRBV7-9 and TRBJ2-5, with 8 bases lining up with TRBD1. V lost 5 bases and J lost 9; bases outside the gene matches: 11. Germline V lookup: CDR1 SEHNR, CDR2 FQNEAQ (reference sequence). This CDR3 is built from 14 residues. In nucleotides, the CDR3 is TGTGCCAGCAGCCTGGGGACAGGCGGCGGGGCCCAGTACTTC. Protein: CASSLGTGGGAQYF.

The chain uses TRBV7-9 and TRBJ2-1; 7 bases map to TRBD2. Germline-derived CDR1 and CDR2 are SEHNR and FQNEAQ (reference sequence). V was clipped by 6 bases and J by 9 bases; unmatched bases: 14. The CDR3 loop spans 15 amino acids. The CDR3, as DNA: TGTGCCAGCAGGCCTCCCGGGACTAAGGAGGGTGAGCAGTTCTTC. Its translation is CASRPPGTKEGEQFF.

The chain recombines TRBV4-2 with TRBJ1-2; the D is unclear. CDR1 and CDR2 from the germline V gene are LGHNA and YNFKEQ. V dropped 4 bases and J dropped 4 bases, with 10 bases sitting between them. The CDR3 totals 13 residues. CDR3 amino acids: CASSPPTLYGYTF. The DNA of the CDR3 is TGTGCCAGCAGCCCCCCGACACTCTATGGCTACACCTTC.

The V gene is TRBV18, the J gene TRBJ1-4; D uncertain. CDR3 length: 14 residues. Trimming pared 3 bases from V and 7 bases from J, leaving 12 bases between. Germline V gives CDR1 KGHSH, CDR2 LQKENI. The CDR3 loop reads CASSPQAALEKLFF. As DNA, the CDR3 is TGTGCCAGCTCACCGCAGGCAGCCCTTGAAAAACTGTTTTTT. The full variable domain, completed using reference TRBV18 and TRBJ1-4, is NAGVMQNPRHLVRRRGQEARLRCSPMKGHSHVYWYRQLPEEGLKFMVYLQKENIIDESGMPKERFSAEFPKEGPSILRIQQVVRGDSAAYFCASSPQAALEKLFFGSGTQLSVL.

The V gene is TRBV11-2, the J gene TRBJ2-5, with 9 bases lining up with TRBD2. The germline V gene encodes CDR1 SGHAT and CDR2 FQNNGV. The CDR3 has 15 amino acids. Unmatched junction bases numbered 5, after V lost 1 base and J lost 5 bases. CDR3 DNA sequence: TGTGCCAGCAGCTTAGCGCGGGGGGGCCGGGAGACCCAGTACTTC. This gives the protein CASSLARGGRETQYF. Together with reference TRBV11-2 and TRBJ2-5, the CDR3 gives the full variable domain: EAGVAQSPRYKIIEKRQSVAFWCNPISGHATLYWYQQILGQGPKLLIQFQNNGVVDDSQLPKDRFSAERLKGVDSTLKIQPAKLEDSAVYLCASSLARGGRETQYFGPGTRLLVL.

This clone has only a few counts. The genes are TRBV29-1 and TRBJ1-2; TRBD1 matches at 7 bases. Per germline, CDR1 SQVTM and CDR2 ANQGSEA. V trimming: 0 bases; J trimming: 10 bases; junction bases outside the gene matches: 5. This CDR3 contains 12 residues. The CDR3 coding sequence is TGCAGCGTTGAAGATCCCAGGGGGGCCTACACCTTC. This encodes CSVEDPRGAYTF.

As for this clone: The junction departs from the called germline gene at one end, perhaps through a read error. The chain uses TRBV4-1 and TRBJ2-6; D uncertain. Germline V gene sequence: CDR1 MGHRA, CDR2 YSYEKL. This CDR3 is built from 16 residues. DNA for the CDR3: TGCGCCAGCGGCCAGGTCACCAGCTCTGGGGCCAACGTCCTGACTTTC. It is translated as CASGQVTSSGANVLTF.

The chain recombines TRBV5-1 with TRBJ1-2; unclear D gene. This CDR3 spans 14 amino acids. Between the trimmed V and J ends, which lost 0 bases and 1 base, there was a span of 7 bases. Per the germline V gene, CDR1 is SGHRS and CDR2 is YFSETQ. CDR3: CASSLAGDNYGYTF. CDR3 DNA sequence: TGCGCCAGCAGCTTGGCCGGGGATAACTATGGCTACACCTTC.

The gene calls are TRBV7-2 and TRBJ2-5; D is undetermined. V shed 3 bases and J shed 4 bases, with 6 bases lying between them. The V gene's germline CDR1 is SGHTA and CDR2 FQGNSA. The CDR3 is 12 amino acids. The CDR3 loop reads CASSFAGETQYF. CDR3 DNA sequence: TGTGCCAGCAGCTTCGCCGGAGAGACCCAGTACTTC. Variable domain in full (rest from reference TRBV7-2 and TRBJ2-5): GAGVSQSPSNKVTEKGKDVELRCDPISGHTALYWYRQSLGQGLEFLIYFQGNSAPDKSGLPSDRFSAERTGGSVSTLTIQRTQQEDSAVYLCASSFAGETQYFGPGTRLLVL.

The chain couples TRBV13 to TRBJ1-2, with D uncertain. Germline V gene data show CDR1 as PRHDT and CDR2 as FYEKMQ (reference sequence). The length of the CDR3 is 14 residues. Trimming stripped 6 bases from V and 2 bases from J, with 13 bases between. The CDR3 nucleotides read TGTGCCAGCAGTCCAGTAGGACTGAACTATGGCTACACCTTC. This translates into CASSPVGLNYGYTF.

The table lists this clone with a few counts. This rearrangement joins TRBV5-4 to TRBJ1-1; possible D gene TRBD1, 6 bases. Between the trimmed V and J ends, which lost 2 bases and 5 bases, there was a span of 16 bases. Germline CDR1 is SGHNT and CDR2 is YYREEE (reference sequence). This CDR3 region has 15 residues. CDR3: CASSLDQGRRTEAFF. The CDR3 nucleotides are TGTGCCAGCAGCTTAGATCAGGGGCGGAGAACTGAAGCTTTCTTT.

This sequence joins TRBV9 and TRBJ1-2, with D tentatively TRBD1 (5 bases). Germline assignment: CDR1 SGDLS and CDR2 YYNGEE. The CDR3 has 15 residues. Trimming pared 4 bases from V and 1 base from J, leaving 14 bases between. The CDR3 is CASSSSAQGNYGYTF. The CDR3 bases are TGTGCCAGCAGCTCCAGTGCCCAGGGTAACTATGGCTACACCTTC.

The chain joins TRBV30 to TRBJ1-6, with D unclear. Germline values: CDR1 GTSNPN, CDR2 SVGIG (reference sequence). Deletions cut 0 bases from V and 8 bases from J, with 14 bases between. The CDR3 is 15 residues long. The CDR3 DNA is TGTGCCTGGAGTGTACGGAAGGGTATGGATTCACCCCTCCACTTT. Protein: CAWSVRKGMDSPLHF.

This sequence joins TRBV7-2 and TRBJ2-4, with 9 bases lining up with TRBD2. The CDR3 extends over 18 amino acids. CDR1 is SGHTA, CDR2 FQGNSA, per germline. J was trimmed by 0 bases and V by 5 bases; bases with no gene match: 11. CDR3 sequence reads: CASSKQSTSGLAKNIQYF. The CDR3 DNA is TGTGCCAGCAGCAAACAGTCGACTAGCGGTTTAGCCAAAAACATTCAGTACTTC.

This clone was counted between two and nine times. The CDR3 DNA reads as TGCAGCTTCAAGGCAGTTATGAACACTGAAGCTTTCTTT. Amino acids: CSFKAVMNTEAFF. The chain is built from TRBV29-1 and TRBJ1-1; D unclear. The germline CDR1 and CDR2 sequences are SQVTM and ANQGSEA. V gave up 8 bases and J gave up 0 bases, with 13 bases separating them. The CDR3 is made up of 13 amino acids.

The chain couples TRBV29-1 to TRBJ2-7, with D possibly TRBD1 on 5 matching bases. This CDR3 comprises 14 residues. The germline gives CDR1 SQVTM, CDR2 ANQGSEA. Trimming removed 8 bases from V and 3 bases from J, with 20 bases in between. The CDR3 loop reads CSPLSGATYYEQYF. CDR3 coding DNA: TGCAGCCCCCTTAGTGGGGCAACCTACTACGAGCAGTACTTC.

This rearrangement joins TRBV14 to TRBJ1-6; the D gene is possibly TRBD1 (5 bases). Germline V lookup: CDR1 SGHDN, CDR2 FVKESK. V lost 1 base and J lost 7, with 11 bases in between. The CDR3 sequence is 15 residues long. The CDR3 region has the DNA TGTGCCAGCAGCCAAGGCGGGACTGGAAATTCACCCCTCCACTTT. It encodes CASSQGGTGNSPLHF.

V is TRBV6-6 and J is TRBJ1-5, with D maybe TRBD1 (5 bases). CDR1 MNHNY and CDR2 SVGAGI come from the germline V gene (reference sequence). The length of the CDR3 is 13 residues. V lost 2 bases and J 7 bases, leaving 9 bases between the germline ends. CDR3 loop: CASSYGRGQPQHF. CDR3 nucleotide sequence: TGTGCCAGCAGTTACGGGAGGGGACAGCCCCAGCATTTT.

The chain employs TRBV11-2 and TRBJ2-5, with D unresolved. Per germline, CDR1 SGHAT and CDR2 FQNNGV. V dropped 5 bases and J dropped 7 bases, with 8 bases sitting between them. This CDR3 has 11 amino acids. This chain's CDR3 is CASSKDRTQYF. The CDR3 nucleotides read TGTGCCAGCAGCAAGGACCGGACCCAGTACTTC.